This T cell receptor beta chain was found in a study of cytomegalovirus exposure and HLA in healthy donors. Study observations and caveats: A missense DCLRE1C variant was associated with V- and J-gene trimming of TCR beta chains in a later analysis, and an independent cohort replicated the association.

This CDR3 is 17 amino acids long. The V gene's germline CDR1 is SQVTM and CDR2 ANQGSEA. Between the trimmed V and J ends, which lost 6 bases and 2 bases, there was a span of 25 bases. In this sample, this clone turned up a few times. Its specificity is not known. It was with 60 Vbeta and 13 Jbeta primers that the PCR ran. The table came from immunoSEQ multiplex PCR; TCRdb's copy has only in-frame clones and leaves some out. The sample includes approximately 160,000 clones, 70% to 75% of them seen just once. The sequence was collected from a man aged 18 to 35 in good health and CMV-seropositive. This sequence joins TRBV29-1 and TRBJ1-1; a weak D match, TRBD1 (6 bases). Input material: PBMCs. The CDR3 spells CSVAPTGTPTRNTEAFF. The CDR3 coding sequence is TGCAGCGTCGCCCCGACCGGGACACCTACCCGAAACACTGAAGCTTTCTTT.